The 22 T cell receptor beta chains below come from one sample, sequenced in a study of T cells in Graves' hyperthyroidism and ophthalmopathy. TCR beta CDR3 regions were amplified from RNA. HTBI primers were used for first-round RT-PCR of the TCR CDR3. Via MiXCR, TCRdb re-called the multiplex PCR reads, giving one row per CDR3 protein. Seen here are fewer than 750,000 distinct CDR3 sequences, over 12% observed once, and the top ten hold roughly 4.5%. Input material: blood. These TCRs come from a woman in her thirties or forties with Graves' ophthalmopathy.

The genes are TRBV7-8 and TRBJ2-7; D gene ambiguous. The CDR3 extends over 14 amino acids. Trimming took off 7 bases at V and 1 base at J, with 14 bases between the two ends. Germline CDR1 SGHVS, CDR2 FQNEAQ. CDR3 nucleotide sequence: TGTGCCAGCAACCCCGGGTCGACTTCCTACGAGCAGTACTTC. It codes for CASNPGSTSYEQYF.

This clonotype was seen ten or more times. CDR3: CSAGTGVDIQYF. The CDR3 DNA sequence: TGCAGTGCTGGGACAGGTGTCGACATTCAGTACTTC. The J gene is TRBJ2-4, the V gene TRBV20-1; 8 bases are shared with TRBD1. The length of the CDR3 is 12 residues. Germline V gene sequence: CDR1 DFQATT, CDR2 SNEGSKA (reference sequence). V was pared by 5 bases and J by 8 bases, with 5 bases of the junction left unmatched.

The DNA of the CDR3 is TGTGCCAGCAGTTCAGGCCATGCTACCCCCGTAGGGTACGAGCAGTACTTC. It encodes CASSSGHATPVGYEQYF. This chain connects TRBV11-1 to TRBJ2-7; D is uncertain. Germline V CDR1 and CDR2: SGHAT, FQDESV (reference sequence). CDR3 length equals 17 residues. Trimming pared 6 bases from V and 4 bases from J, leaving 25 bases between. The whole variable domain, filled in from reference TRBV11-1 and TRBJ2-7, reads EAEVAQSPRYKITEKSQAVAFWCDPISGHATLYWYRQILGQGPELLVQFQDESVVDDSQLPKDRFSAERLKGVDSTLKIQPAELGDSAMYLCASSSGHATPVGYEQYFGPGTRLTVT.

A word on this clonotype: Just one base apart from a much larger clone, this may be a read error. V gene TRBV11-3 combines with J gene TRBJ2-2, with D unresolved. CDR1 and CDR2 (germline): SGHNT, YENEEA. CDR3 length: 15 amino acids. CDR3 in DNA: TGTGCCAGCAGCTTAGTAGTGCATCGTACCGTGGAGCTGTTTTTT. This gives the protein CASSLVVHRTVELFF. Full variable domain (outside the CDR3, taken from reference TRBV11-3 and TRBJ2-2): EAGVVQSPRYKIIEKKQPVAFWCNPISGHNTLYWYLQNLGQGPELLIRYENEEAVDDSQLPKDRFSAERLKGVDSTLKIQPAELGDSAVYLCASSLVVHRTVELFFGEGSRLTVL.

The chain employs TRBV27 and TRBJ2-7; 9 bases match TRBD1. CDR3 length equals 13 residues. In germline, CDR1 is MNHEY, CDR2 SMNVEV (reference sequence). V dropped 6 bases and J dropped 5; count of bases not matched to a gene: 5. The CDR3 DNA is TGTGCCAGCAGGGGACAGGGATTACACGAGCAGTACTTC. It is translated as CASRGQGLHEQYF.

The rearrangement uses TRBV4-1 and TRBJ2-7; 9 nucleotides agree with TRBD2. The junction had 16 bases not matched to a gene; V was cut back by 0 bases and J by 4 bases. CDR3 length: 19 residues. CDR1 and CDR2 from the germline V gene are MGHRA and YSYEKL. The CDR3 loop reads CASSQDRGSGRWDVYEQYF. CDR3 in DNA: TGCGCCAGCAGCCAAGATAGGGGTAGCGGGAGATGGGACGTATACGAGCAGTACTTC.

This clonotype was seen many times. The rearrangement links TRBV6-1 to TRBJ2-7; D gene uncertain. V was trimmed by 4 bases and J by 3 bases, leaving 7 bases between them. The CDR3 loop spans 12 amino acids. Germline assignment: CDR1 MNHNS and CDR2 SASEGT. The CDR3, as DNA: TGTGCCAGCAGTGGCCCCGTCTACGAGCAGTACTTC. As protein: CASSGPVYEQYF.

This clonotype showed up just a few times. V usage is TRBV11-2 and J usage is TRBJ1-4, with a tentative D call TRBD1 (5 bases). V lost 4 bases to trimming and J lost 8 bases, with 11 bases between them. Germline V CDR1 and CDR2: SGHAT, FQNNGV. The CDR3 runs to 13 residues. In DNA, the CDR3 is TGTGCCAGCAGCTCGGGACGGGAAGAAAAACTGTTTTTT. Its translation is CASSSGREEKLFF.

As for this clonotype: A much larger clone lies one base from this, so it may be a read error. This chain uses TRBV28 with TRBJ2-7; D gene unclear. CDR1 MDHEN and CDR2 SYDVKM come from the germline V gene. The CDR3 is 12 residues long. The CDR3 nucleotides read TGTGCCAGCAGTTTATGGATCTACGAGCGGTACTTC. Its protein is CASSLWIYERYF.

This clonotype was observed at least ten times. The genes are TRBV10-3 and TRBJ1-2; D is uncertain. The germline V gene has CDR1 ENHRY and CDR2 SYGVKD. Trimming took 3 bases from V and 3 from J, leaving 8 bases between them. The length of the CDR3 is 13 residues. The CDR3 nucleotides read TGTGCCATCAGTGACGAGGGATACTATGGCTACACCTTC. This translates into CAISDEGYYGYTF.

Ten or more counts support this clonotype. The rearrangement links TRBV30 to TRBJ2-2, with D possibly being TRBD2 (6 bases). The CDR3 runs 15 residues. V was trimmed by 1 base and J by 0 bases, leaving 9 bases between them. CDR1 is GTSNPN, CDR2 SVGIG, per germline (reference sequence). The CDR3 DNA follows: TGTGCCTGGAGTGCGGGGGTAGCGAACACCGGGGAGCTGTTTTTT. Protein product: CAWSAGVANTGELFF. The full variable domain, its missing parts supplied by reference TRBV30 and TRBJ2-2, is SQTIHQWPATLVQPVGSPLSLECTVEGTSNPNLYWYRQAAGRGLQLLFYSVGIGQISSEVPQNLSASRPQDRQFILSSKKLLLSDSGFYLCAWSAGVANTGELFFGEGSRLTVL.

This clonotype was recorded many times. This chain joins TRBV24-1 and TRBJ2-2; 10 positions match TRBD2. Germline V lookup: CDR1 KGHDR, CDR2 SFDVKD. Trimming at V came to 5 bases and at J to 7 bases, leaving 12 bases not matched to a gene. The CDR3 is made up of 17 amino acids. The CDR3 loop reads CATSALPASGGDGELFF. CDR3 sequence (DNA): TGTGCCACCAGTGCCCTACCAGCTAGCGGGGGCGACGGGGAGCTGTTTTTT.

This clonotype showed up many times. V usage is TRBV30 and J usage is TRBJ2-2; D remains unclear. The V gene lost 2 bases and the J gene lost 8 bases, with 12 bases spanning the gap. This CDR3 region has 13 residues. The germline CDR1 and CDR2 sequences are GTSNPN and SVGIG (reference sequence). CDR3 coding DNA: TGTGCCTGGAGTTATGGCTCGACGGGGGAGCTGTTTTTT. Amino acids: CAWSYGSTGELFF.

This clonotype was found many times. The chain uses TRBV12-5 and TRBJ2-2, with D hard to call. This CDR3 region has 12 residues. Per the germline V gene, CDR1 is LGHNT and CDR2 is FRNRAP. The V gene lost 2 bases and the J gene lost 6 bases, with 4 bases spanning the gap. The CDR3 DNA sequence: TGTGCTAGTGGTTTGCCACCCGGGGAGCTGTTTTTT. Translation: CASGLPPGELFF.

This clonotype was found many times. The rearrangement uses TRBV5-1 and TRBJ1-1; D not certain. There are 14 residues in the CDR3. Per the germline V gene, CDR1 is SGHRS and CDR2 is YFSETQ. Trimming pared 0 bases from V and 1 base from J, leaving 7 bases between. The CDR3 here is CASSLVNSNTEAFF. The CDR3 DNA follows: TGCGCCAGCAGCTTGGTGAACTCGAACACTGAAGCTTTCTTT.

In its sample, this clonotype was seen many times. The rearrangement joins TRBV6-1 to TRBJ2-7; TRBD2 might be the D (8 bases). CDR3 length equals 15 residues. V lost 6 bases, J lost 4 bases, and 19 bases lay in between. CDR1 is MNHNS and CDR2 is SASEGT in the germline V gene. CDR3 loop: CASSRQGLVRYEQYF. CDR3 in DNA: TGTGCCAGCAGCCGACAGGGACTAGTTAGGTACGAGCAGTACTTC.

This clonotype was seen a handful of times. The CDR3 loop is CASSKGAEDTQYF. CDR3 nucleotide sequence: TGTGCCAGCAGTAAGGGGGCTGAAGATACGCAGTATTTT. V usage is TRBV12-3 or TRBV12-4 and J usage is TRBJ2-3, with 7 bases fitting TRBD1. The V gene end was trimmed by 5 bases and the J gene end by 5 bases; junction bases not matched to a gene: 4. The CDR3 is 13 amino acids.

This chain links TRBV28 with TRBJ1-5; tentatively, D is TRBD1 (6 bases). This CDR3 is built from 16 residues. V shed 8 bases and J shed 0 bases, with 17 bases lying between them. Germline CDR1 and CDR2: MDHEN and SYDVKM. The CDR3 is CASPPGGPASNQPQHF. CDR3 nucleotide sequence: TGTGCCAGCCCCCCCGGGGGGCCTGCTAGCAATCAGCCCCAGCATTTT.

This clonotype was observed a few times. The gene calls are TRBV27 and TRBJ2-4; 11 positions agree with TRBD2. CDR3 size: 18 residues. Germline V lookup: CDR1 MNHEY, CDR2 SMNVEV (reference sequence). V dropped 6 bases and J dropped 0; count of bases not matched to a gene: 10. The CDR3 coding sequence is TGTGCCAGCAGCCACAGGAGGACTAGCGGGTTAGCCAAAAACATTCAGTACTTC. Translation gives CASSHRRTSGLAKNIQYF.

At least ten counts were recorded for this clonotype. The chain recombines TRBV12-3 or TRBV12-4 with TRBJ2-2; D not certain. Trimming pared 6 bases from V and 6 bases from J, leaving 8 bases between. The CDR3 length is 12 residues. The CDR3 here is CASSPVPGELFF. In nucleotides, the CDR3 is TGTGCCAGCAGCCCGGTTCCCGGGGAGCTGTTTTTT.

This clonotype was seen only a few times. The chain employs TRBV5-1 and TRBJ2-7, with TRBD2 identical over 9 bases. Losses at the gene ends were 1 base for V and 1 base for J; bases not matched to a gene: 6. The germline V gene has CDR1 SGHRS and CDR2 YFSETQ. The CDR3 contains 16 residues. The CDR3 coding sequence is TGCGCCAGCAGCTTGTTAACTAGCGGGCAGTCCTACGAGCAGTACTTC. Its protein is CASSLLTSGQSYEQYF. The full variable domain, rest sourced from reference TRBV5-1 and TRBJ2-7, is KAGVTQTPRYLIKTRGQQVTLSCSPISGHRSVSWYQQTPGQGLQFLFEYFSETQRNKGNFPGRFSGRQFSNSRSEMNVSTLELGDSALYLCASSLLTSGQSYEQYFGPGTRLTVT.

This clonotype was recorded at least ten times. The genes are TRBV12-5 and TRBJ2-7; TRBD1 agrees at 12 bases. The CDR3 contains 16 residues. V lost 1 base, J lost 2 bases, and 3 bases stayed unmatched. Germline CDR1 LGHNT, CDR2 FRNRAP. This chain's CDR3 is CASGLARDRGPYEQYF. CDR3 sequence (DNA): TGTGCTAGTGGTTTGGCAAGGGACAGGGGGCCCTACGAGCAGTACTTC.